This T cell receptor beta chain was found in a study of cytomegalovirus exposure and HLA in healthy donors (dated by TCRdb to the late 2010s). About the investigation overall: According to an earlier analysis of 587 of the donors, roughly 180 million T cells yielded 95 million to 140 million unique TCR beta sequences and 250 to 350 Gb of sequence data. An early release that covered roughly 600 HLA-typed donors contained around 300 gigabases of sequencing data and about 93 million unique TCR sequences. A later analysis re-analyzed previously published TCR beta repertoires from roughly 600 donors and added high-resolution HLA genotyping to study TCR occurrence patterns. The number of donors typed differed by locus, with 629-630 for A, B, C, DRB1 and DQB1, around 500 for DQA1, 600 to 610 for DPA1, and some 450 for DPB1. All discovery cohort repertoires had been generated using a single sequencing platform. In a later genetic analysis, genome-wide SNP genotypes for about three fifths of the roughly 670 donors were used, and that subset was treated as a discovery cohort. Class I and class II HLA loci were covered by the typing at four-digit resolution. The T cell repertoires of several hundred subjects were profiled by immunosequencing and related to cytomegalovirus serostatus. Along with the approximately 670-subject first cohort, a separate validation cohort of around 120 different subjects was used. On average, 235,054 unique TCR beta nucleotide sequences were sequenced per donor among 398 genotyped donors of the cohort, with roughly 20% of those sequences being non-productive. Donor age, sex, ethnicity and CMV serostatus were compiled together with the repertoire data. Several DR-DQ haplotypes were handled as single units for association and clustering because linkage in the cohort was strong. The study combined high-throughput TCR immunosequencing, statistical association of individual TCRs with disease status, and machine learning to predict cytomegalovirus infection status. An earlier analysis of nearly 600 of the donors applied high-throughput TCR beta sequencing to assess whether each TCR beta V gene segment acted as functional or pseudogenic. The study aimed to test whether signatures of past pathogen exposure could be identified by cataloging public T cell receptors. The later analysis used no new phenotypic data to find candidate immune exposures, relying instead on TCR beta sequences and their occurrence across donors. Of the 350 to 450 genotyped donors, 65% to 90% were placed in the genetic ancestry cluster associated with self-reported Caucasian donors.

Comments on this clone: This receptor's antigen is unknown. No much larger clone is present one base from it, and per-base qualities are unavailable.

What the work shows at the level of the full study, not this receptor alone: Three of the identified cytomegalovirus-associated TCR beta chains were confirmed in vitro to be specific for cytomegalovirus antigens. According to a later analysis, parvovirus B19, influenza, CMV and Epstein-Barr virus appeared linked to several top co-occurrence clusters. Because some donors lacked HLA typing at each locus, the association tests relied only on the typed subset. Sequencing depth was assumed to be roughly uniform across donors in the presence/absence analyses, though that assumption may not hold. A later genetic analysis reported fewer N-insertions in productive TCRs among donors in an Asian-associated ancestry cluster than the 666-donor mean. CMV serostatus was the only immune exposure information available for the cohort. Because counts were too low, about 15 rarely observed V segments, including chromosome 9 orphons, were left out of the earlier analysis of approximately 500 of the donors. A total of 164 TCR beta chains were listed by the study as associated with cytomegalovirus. A further reported finding was that TCR beta sequences accurately predicted the HLA-A and HLA-B alleles for most subjects in the first cohort. Most TCR sequences were observed very rarely across donors, whereas some public TCRs were present in many individuals. In a later analysis, most CMV-associated TCR beta chains were found to appear HLA-restricted, with HLA associations seemingly driven largely by CMV exposure. The sequencing pipeline was judged likely to have produced a cluster of highly shared sequence variants as a technical artifact. A later analysis associated 16,951 TCR beta sequences with specific HLA alleles at a false discovery rate of 0.05. Assigning TCR associations to individual alleles was difficult when HLA alleles, especially DR and DQ, strongly co-occurred. In a later analysis, HLA-associated TCR beta chains showed more clonal expansion and lower generation probabilities than non-associated chains that were equally common. V-gene and J-gene trimming of TCR beta chains was associated with a missense DCLRE1C variant in a later genetic analysis, and the association was replicated in an independent cohort. The cohort was sequenced for TCR beta chains only, and without alpha or paired-chain data the features that could be detected were limited. Correlated functional status among segregating V segments might reflect linkage disequilibrium, but an unknown experimental factor could not be ruled out. In a later analysis, the rate of TCR association differed among HLA loci, with DRB1 alleles having the most associated TCRs and HLA-C alleles having the fewest. Some IMGT-functional V segments, including TRBV6-2 and TRBV6-3, could not be distinguished by the 87-base-pair reads and were therefore excluded. In an earlier analysis of a few hundred of the donors, most TCR beta V segments were observed in productive rearrangements about 87% or about 30% of the time, broadly matching IMGT annotations. The authors suggested that the approach could potentially be generalized to other disease states and immunological phenotypes. In both the original and validation cohorts, the classifier was reported to diagnose cytomegalovirus status with high specificity and sensitivity.

CDR3 length: 14 amino acids, cysteine to phenylalanine. Only the CDR3 DNA stays, 42 bases, in frame from base 1. The CDR1 and CDR2 encoded by the germline V gene (reference sequence) are MNHEY and SMNVEV. Compared with germline, V lacks 6 bases and J lacks 7 bases; bases without a gene match: 9. The library was prepared using the immunoSEQ multiplex PCR assay. A mixture of 60 forward primers for TCR Vbeta segments and 13 reverse primers for TCR Jbeta segments was used in the multiplex PCR. The CDR3 region of rearranged TCR beta genes was amplified from genomic DNA with a multiplex PCR assay. Amplified TCR beta libraries were sequenced as 87-base-pair reads on the Illumina HiSeq System. The paper's data handling went like this. A later analysis tallied around 80 million unique TCR beta chains across the 610 or so repertoires, and around 12 million of those chains were shared by two or more donors. To remove PCR and sequencing errors, raw reads were error-corrected and collapsed into unique sequences using a nearest-neighbor algorithm that merged closely related sequences. CDR3 sequences were aligned to IMGT reference sequences to assign V, D and J gene segments. For a sequence to be retained, a match of at least six nucleotides to both a V gene segment and a J gene segment was required. Rearrangements were classified as productive when the CDR3 lacked stop codons and remained in frame with V and J, and all other rearrangements were classified as non-productive. CDR3 was defined by IMGT convention, running from the second conserved V-encoded cysteine to the conserved J-encoded phenylalanine. In an earlier analysis of around 540 of the donors, sequences lacking an unambiguous match to a single V gene segment were excluded. In an earlier analysis of approximately 610 of the donors, V segments were called functional above 56.7% productive rearrangements and were called segregating when the between-donor standard deviation exceeded 5%. A statistical classification framework was built for diagnosing cytomegalovirus status from the catalog of TCR beta chain sequences. In a later analysis, TCR nucleotide sequences were compared against IMGT/GENE-DB human TR gene sequences so that V and J genes could be assigned. A later analysis assigned CDR3 sequences and most-parsimonious VDJ recombination scenarios with the TCRdist pipeline. A later analysis defined each TCR beta chain by its CDR3 amino acid sequence plus V-gene family, and excluded reads lacking a unique V-gene family. In a later analysis, fewer than 650 highly shared, low-generation-probability nucleotide sequences were removed to address suspected cross-contamination and a sequencing artifact. In a later analysis, a clonal expansion index was calculated for each public chain from normalized within-repertoire ranks of inferred template counts. Generation probabilities in a later analysis came from a VDJ recombination model fitted to out-of-frame rearrangements, and those results were checked against IGoR. In a later analysis, TCR-TCR, TCR-HLA and TCR-CMV co-occurrence was scored with hypergeometric tests, and a repertoire-size bias correction was applied to TCR pairs. To estimate false discovery rates, a later analysis permuted the HLA or CMV assignments 20 times. A later analysis grouped co-occurring TCRs with DBSCAN, adding TCRdist sequence similarity when clustering within HLA-allele-positive subsets. Repertoires with fewer than 30,000 or more than 120,000 public chains were left out of co-occurrence clustering, as were a handful of repertoires with anomalous nucleotide sharing. TCRdb carries this immuneACCESS record with in-frame sequences only. Its versions omit some clonotypes, under half of them owing to an unresolved V gene in the studies checked, with the rest unexplained. V, J and clone size derive from that table, while D and trimming were established from the DNA sequence. The sample profile shows around 150,000 clones; around three quarters of them were found once. Jointly, the top ten make up approximately 1% of the sample.

The cohort consisted of 650 to 700 healthy bone marrow donors. All cohort members were sampled while nominally healthy, although unrecorded immune exposures were likely present. The donor was CMV seronegative and was included in the group of about 400 seronegative cohort members. A peripheral blood sample was provided by each donor, and peripheral blood mononuclear cells were used for TCR beta sequencing. The Qiagen DNeasy Blood Extraction Kit was used to extract genomic DNA from the blood cell samples. The source is a middle-aged woman in good health and CMV-seronegative. The rearranged chain carries TRBV27 and TRBJ1-2; 9 junctional bases match TRBD1. Sequenced sample: PBMCs. The CDR3 sequence is CASRGQGDPGGYTF. The DNA sequence reads TGTGCCAGCAGGGGACAGGGAGATCCAGGTGGCTACACCTTC.